This TCR beta chain was identified during a study of blood T cell repertoires in COVID-19. Whole-study context: Samples representing acute and convalescent COVID-19 were sourced from the United States, Italy and Spain. PBMCs, B-cell-depleted T cells, or T cells provided the cDNA or gDNA that made up the material.

This CDR3 is 13 amino acids long. The V gene's germline CDR1 is LNHDA and CDR2 SQIVND (reference sequence). V gave up 11 bases and J gave up 7 bases; unmatched junction bases: 14. Authors' data handling: Amplification of reference gene primers provided the estimated nucleated cell counts. Data came from immunoSEQ multiplex PCR; TCRdb stores just in-frame clones and leaves some out. V and J calls and clone size are given by that table; D and trimming were obtained from the DNA. There are tens of thousands of clones in the sample; roughly 85% occur only once, and approximately 15% lies in the top ten. The sequence was obtained from a human donor in a cohort sampled during active COVID-19. The chain recombines TRBV19 with TRBJ2-7; 7 bases fit TRBD1. The sequencing input was peripheral blood. CDR3 coding DNA: TGTGCCGGCTATCCGGGACAGACTTGGGAGCAGTACTTC. It specifies CAGYPGQTWEQYF.